This T cell receptor beta chain was obtained from a study of blood T cell repertoires in COVID-19. Study context: Researchers got acute and convalescent COVID-19 samples from the United States, Italy and Spain.

The method was immunoSEQ multiplex PCR; TCRdb's version includes in-frame clones alone and lacks a portion of them. The sample has more than 90,000 clones, about 85% seen once; the top ten hold more than 30%. The J segment lost 2 bases and the V segment lost 3 bases, leaving 5 bases of the junction unmatched. Germline loops: CDR1 SGHKS, CDR2 YYEKEE (reference sequence). This CDR3 has 16 residues. The sample was peripheral blood. The gene calls are TRBV5-5 and TRBJ1-5; 10 bases are a match to TRBD1. This TCR was recovered from a man older than 75 with acute or convalescent COVID-19. DNA of the CDR3: TGTGCCAGCAGCTCCGGACAGGGGGTAGGCAATCAGCCCCAGCATTTT. Amino acids: CASSSGQGVGNQPQHF.